The subject of this entry is one T cell receptor (beta chain). The antigen remains unidentified. RNA transcripts gave rise to amplified TCR beta CDR3 regions. When the TCR CDR3 underwent first-round RT-PCR, the HTBI primer set was used. TCRdb fed the multiplex PCR reads into MiXCR, producing one record per CDR3 protein. The data contain approximately 610,000 distinct CDR3 sequences, under 15% of them seen just once; the ten biggest clones take up 3.5% to 4.5%. The data stem from a study of T cells in Graves' hyperthyroidism and ophthalmopathy. Points from the study as a whole: Blood held most thyroid clonotypes expanded above 0.001 frequency. Researchers report that a 13 V-J model separated ophthalmopathy from stable hyperthyroidism. In validation, the model predicted ophthalmopathy. These predictions came a median about 6 months before onset.

The source of the PBMCs was roughly 10 ml of fresh peripheral blood. The CDR3 has 13 residues. Per germline, CDR1 MGHDK and CDR2 SYGVNS. Trimming stripped 8 bases from V and 2 bases from J, with 7 bases between. This receptor was obtained from a woman aged 40-49 years with Graves' ophthalmopathy. V is TRBV25-1 and J is TRBJ1-6; D remains ambiguous. Sequencing was done on a sample of blood. The CDR3 nucleotides read TGTGCCAGCCGGGCGGCCTATAATTCACCCCTCCACTTT. Translation: CASRAAYNSPLHF. Supplemented by reference TRBV25-1 and TRBJ1-6, the full variable domain reads EADIYQTPRYLVIGTGKKITLECSQTMGHDKMYWYQQDPGMELHLIHYSYGVNSTEKGDLSSESTVSRIRTEHFPLTLESARPSHTSQYLCASRAAYNSPLHFGNGTRLTVT.